The rows below give T cell receptor beta chains drawn from one sample of a study of cytomegalovirus exposure and HLA in healthy donors. Generated by immunoSEQ multiplex PCR, the TCRdb table keeps only in-frame clones and is missing some. The sample carries 100,000 to 150,000 clones, 80% recorded once. Sequencing used PBMCs. These receptors originate from a man under 40 in good health and CMV-seropositive. CDR3s include the opening cysteine and the closing phenylalanine or tryptophan. D genes are given only for firm matches. Clone size is not always given. Where it is, it says once, few, many or a class for expanded clones.

v_call,j_call,d_call,clone_size,cdr3_aa,cdr3_nt
TRBV6-1,TRBJ1-2,NA,NA,CASSKPNMRGDGYTF,TGTGCCAGCAGTAAACCTAACATGCGGGGGGATGGCTACACCTTC
TRBV5-1,TRBJ2-3,TRBD2,NA,CASSLSGSGERTDTQYF,TGCGCCAGCAGCTTGTCGGGCAGCGGGGAGAGAACAGATACGCAGTATTTT
TRBV30,TRBJ1-6,NA,few,CAWQESYNSPLHF,TGTGCCTGGCAGGAATCCTATAATTCACCCCTCCACTTT
TRBV27,TRBJ1-4,TRBD1,NA,CASSLYGTGGDQNEKLLF,TGTGCCAGCAGTTTATACGGGACAGGGGGCGACCAGAATGAAAAACTGCTTTTT
TRBV5-8,TRBJ1-3,NA,medium-sized,CASSMDSSGNTIYF,TGTGCCAGCAGCATGGACAGCTCTGGAAACACCATATATTTT
TRBV10-3,TRBJ1-6,TRBD1,NA,CAISETGDNSPLHF,TGTGCCATCAGTGAAACAGGGGACAATTCACCCCTCCACTTT
TRBV28,TRBJ2-7,NA,NA,CASSQRLPTGSYEQYF,TGTGCCAGCAGTCAGCGCCTCCCGACGGGCTCCTACGAGCAGTACTTC
TRBV19,TRBJ2-5,TRBD2,NA,CASSSGGYDETQYF,TGTGCCAGTAGCTCGGGGGGGTACGATGAGACCCAGTACTTC
TRBV5-6,TRBJ2-7,NA,NA,CASSLDGQGSYEQYF,TGTGCCAGCAGCTTGGATGGTCAGGGGAGCTACGAGCAGTACTTC
TRBV7-3,TRBJ1-6,NA,NA,CASSLGHSSGSPLHF,TGTGCCAGCAGCTTGGGACATTCGTCCGGTTCACCCCTCCACTTT
TRBV7-9,TRBJ1-2,TRBD1,NA,CASSLTQGAAYGYTF,TGTGCCAGCAGCTTAACCCAGGGGGCCGCCTATGGCTACACCTTC
TRBV18,TRBJ1-1,NA,NA,CASSPNAPEVTFF,TGTGCCAGCTCACCAAACGCCCCGGAGGTAACTTTCTTT
TRBV28,TRBJ2-7,TRBD1,NA,CASSSLWTGRYEQYF,TGTGCCAGCAGTTCCCTATGGACAGGGAGATACGAGCAGTACTTC
TRBV10-1,TRBJ1-1,NA,NA,CASSERERGTEAFF,TGCGCCAGCAGTGAAAGAGAGAGAGGGACTGAAGCTTTCTTT
TRBV11-2,TRBJ1-2,TRBD1,NA,CASSLNRGPSYGYTF,TGTGCCAGCAGCCTAAACAGGGGCCCTTCTTATGGCTACACCTTC
TRBV29-1,TRBJ2-7,TRBD1,NA,CSVDTGTGNYEQYF,TGCAGCGTAGACACCGGGACAGGGAACTACGAGCAGTACTTC
TRBV7-8,TRBJ2-7,TRBD1,NA,CASSFRPGQGFYEQYF,TGTGCCAGCAGCTTTCGACCGGGACAGGGTTTCTACGAGCAGTACTTC
TRBV2,TRBJ2-3,TRBD2,once,CASSEWGLAGLTDTQYF,TGTGCCAGCAGTGAATGGGGGCTAGCGGGTTTAACAGATACGCAGTATTTT
TRBV4-2,TRBJ2-3,NA,NA,CASSQDNPQNTDTQYF,TGTGCCAGCAGCCAAGATAACCCACAGAACACAGATACGCAGTATTTT
TRBV6-5,TRBJ1-3,NA,NA,CASSRGGTGNTIYF,TGTGCCAGCAGCCGGGGGGGTACTGGAAACACCATATATTTT
TRBV6-5,TRBJ2-7,TRBD1,few,CASSGTVVYEQYF,TGTGCCAGCAGCGGGACAGTCGTATACGAGCAGTACTTC
TRBV30,TRBJ1-2,TRBD1,NA,CAWSGQGSWYGYTF,TGTGCCTGGTCGGGACAGGGGTCTTGGTATGGCTACACCTTC
TRBV7-3,TRBJ2-3,TRBD2,NA,CASSLTGLAGPTDTQYF,TGTGCCAGCAGCTTAACGGGGCTAGCGGGGCCCACAGATACGCAGTATTTT
TRBV6-5,TRBJ1-4,NA,NA,CASRPQGQQNEKLFF,TGTGCCAGCAGACCACAGGGCCAACAGAATGAAAAACTGTTTTTT
TRBV30,TRBJ2-3,NA,NA,CAWSKSGSTDTQYF,TGTGCCTGGAGTAAAAGCGGGTCTACAGATACGCAGTATTTT
TRBV28,TRBJ1-2,NA,NA,CALLDTNYVYTF,TGTGCCCTCCTGGACACGAACTATGTTTACACCTTC
TRBV25-1,TRBJ2-3,TRBD2,NA,CASSESLHAGGADTQYF,TGTGCCAGCAGTGAGTCGTTACACGCGGGGGGGGCAGATACGCAGTATTTT
TRBV6-5,TRBJ1-1,NA,NA,CASSYPGFNTEAFF,TGTGCCAGCAGTTACCCAGGGTTCAACACTGAAGCTTTCTTT
TRBV6-6,TRBJ2-2,TRBD1,NA,CASSRQGAGELFF,TGTGCCAGCAGCCGGCAGGGGGCCGGGGAGCTGTTTTTT
TRBV30,TRBJ2-7,TRBD2,NA,CAWNLPGLASYEQYF,TGTGCCTGGAACCTACCGGGACTAGCGTCCTACGAGCAGTACTTC
TRBV18,TRBJ2-1,NA,NA,CASSPWELGNEQFF,TGTGCCAGCTCACCTTGGGAGTTAGGGAATGAGCAGTTCTTC
TRBV2,TRBJ1-5,NA,NA,CASSEFGGYSNQPQHF,TGTGCCAGCAGTGAATTCGGGGGGTATAGCAATCAGCCCCAGCATTTT
TRBV6-1,TRBJ1-1,NA,NA,CASSVQGVGNTEAFF,TGTGCCAGCAGTGTACAGGGAGTGGGGAACACTGAAGCTTTCTTT
TRBV6-6,TRBJ2-5,TRBD1,NA,CASSYLTGAQETQYF,TGTGCCAGCAGTTACTTAACAGGGGCTCAAGAGACCCAGTACTTC
TRBV27,TRBJ1-5,NA,NA,CASSFRSGQPQHF,TGTGCCAGCAGTTTCAGGTCCGGTCAGCCCCAGCATTTT
TRBV6-4,TRBJ2-3,NA,NA,CASSDRGHPSTDTQYF,TGTGCCAGCAGTGACAGGGGACACCCTAGCACAGATACGCAGTATTTT
TRBV29-1,TRBJ1-2,NA,NA,CSVVPGANYGYTF,TGCAGCGTTGTGCCGGGGGCTAACTATGGCTACACCTTC
TRBV5-5,TRBJ2-2,TRBD1,NA,CASSLLEGGGGELFF,TGTGCCAGCAGCTTGTTGGAAGGGGGCGGCGGGGAGCTGTTTTTT
TRBV14,TRBJ1-1,NA,once,CASSQVQVLF,TGTGCCAGCAGCCAGGTACAGGTCCTCTTT
TRBV18,TRBJ2-7,NA,NA,CASSRTASYEQYF,TGTGCCAGCTCAAGGACTGCCTCCTACGAGCAGTACTTC
TRBV19,TRBJ2-7,TRBD1,NA,CASRNRGSGGEVSEQYF,TGTGCCAGTAGAAACAGAGGTTCAGGGGGCGAGGTGAGCGAGCAGTACTTC
TRBV6-4,TRBJ1-5,NA,NA,CASSGSGQPQHF,TGTGCCAGCAGTGGGTCCGGTCAGCCCCAGCATTTT
TRBV29-1,TRBJ2-1,NA,NA,CSVVTMSSYNEQFF,TGCAGCGTCGTGACTATGAGCTCCTACAATGAGCAGTTCTTC
TRBV13,TRBJ1-4,NA,NA,CASSLGAGNEKLFF,TGTGCCAGCAGCTTAGGGGCAGGGAATGAAAAACTGTTTTTT
TRBV5-1,TRBJ2-5,TRBD1,NA,CASSHGTGYQETQYF,TGCGCCAGCAGCCATGGGACAGGGTACCAAGAGACCCAGTACTTC
TRBV29-1,TRBJ1-1,TRBD1,few,CSGTGTGTLGAFF,TGCAGCGGCACCGGGACAGGGACCCTAGGAGCTTTCTTT
TRBV28,TRBJ1-2,TRBD1,NA,CASRLQGANYGYTF,TGTGCCAGCAGGCTGCAGGGGGCTAACTATGGCTACACCTTC
TRBV5-1,TRBJ2-3,TRBD1,NA,CASSFSFYPGQGAPEGTDTQYF,TGCGCCAGCAGCTTCTCCTTTTACCCCGGACAGGGGGCGCCTGAGGGCACAGATACGCAGTATTTT
TRBV29-1,TRBJ1-2,NA,once,CSVVGQGLNYGYTF,TGCAGCGTTGTGGGGCAGGGACTTAACTATGGCTACACCTTC
TRBV2,TRBJ2-5,NA,few,CATQEPNEETQYF,TGTGCCACTCAGGAACCCAACGAAGAGACCCAGTACTTC
TRBV27,TRBJ2-7,TRBD1,once,CASSLGQGATYEQYF,TGTGCCAGCAGTCTAGGACAGGGGGCCACCTACGAGCAGTACTTC
TRBV5-1,TRBJ2-1,TRBD2,NA,CASSLRRGGSYNEQFF,TGCGCCAGCAGCTTGCGTCGGGGGGGCTCCTACAATGAGCAGTTCTTC
TRBV10-1,TRBJ1-2,TRBD1,NA,CATEITQGADYGYTF,TGCGCCACCGAAATAACGCAGGGGGCAGACTATGGCTACACCTTC
TRBV12-5,TRBJ2-1,NA,NA,CASGREGGGEQFF,TGTGCTAGTGGTAGAGAAGGGGGTGGTGAGCAGTTCTTC